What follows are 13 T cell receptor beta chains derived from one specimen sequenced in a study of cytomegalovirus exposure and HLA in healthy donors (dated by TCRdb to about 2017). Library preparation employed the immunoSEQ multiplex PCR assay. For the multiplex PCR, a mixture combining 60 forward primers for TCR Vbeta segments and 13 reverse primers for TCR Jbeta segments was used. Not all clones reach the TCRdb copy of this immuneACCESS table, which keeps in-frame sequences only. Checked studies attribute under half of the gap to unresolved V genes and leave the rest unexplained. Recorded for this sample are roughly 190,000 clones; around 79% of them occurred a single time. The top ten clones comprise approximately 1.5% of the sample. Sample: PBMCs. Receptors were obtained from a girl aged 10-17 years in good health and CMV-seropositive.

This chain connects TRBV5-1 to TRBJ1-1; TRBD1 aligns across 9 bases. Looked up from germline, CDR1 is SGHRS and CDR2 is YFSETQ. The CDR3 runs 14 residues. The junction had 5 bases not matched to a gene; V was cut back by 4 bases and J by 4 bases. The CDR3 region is CASSPGQGSTEAFF. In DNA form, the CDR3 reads TGCGCCAGCAGCCCGGGACAGGGATCCACTGAAGCTTTCTTT.

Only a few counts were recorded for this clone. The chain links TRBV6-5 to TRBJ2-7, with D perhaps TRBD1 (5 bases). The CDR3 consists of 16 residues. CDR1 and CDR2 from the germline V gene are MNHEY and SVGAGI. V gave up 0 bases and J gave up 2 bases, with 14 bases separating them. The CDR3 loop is CASSYSSSGITYEQYF. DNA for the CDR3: TGTGCCAGCAGTTACTCGTCCTCAGGGATCACCTACGAGCAGTACTTC.

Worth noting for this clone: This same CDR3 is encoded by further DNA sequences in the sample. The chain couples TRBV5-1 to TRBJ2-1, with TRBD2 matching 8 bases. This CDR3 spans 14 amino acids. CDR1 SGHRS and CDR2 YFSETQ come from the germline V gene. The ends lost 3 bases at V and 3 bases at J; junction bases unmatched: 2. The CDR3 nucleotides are TGCGCCAGCAGCTCCGCGGGGGGCTACAATGAGCAGTTCTTC. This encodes CASSSAGGYNEQFF.

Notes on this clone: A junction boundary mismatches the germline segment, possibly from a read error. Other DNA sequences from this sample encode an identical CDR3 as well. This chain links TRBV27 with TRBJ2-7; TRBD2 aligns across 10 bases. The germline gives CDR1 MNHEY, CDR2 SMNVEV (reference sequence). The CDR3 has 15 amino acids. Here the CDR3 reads CASSLRAGGPYEQYF. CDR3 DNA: TGCGCCAGCAGTTTACGAGCGGGGGGGCCCTACGAGCAGTACTTC.

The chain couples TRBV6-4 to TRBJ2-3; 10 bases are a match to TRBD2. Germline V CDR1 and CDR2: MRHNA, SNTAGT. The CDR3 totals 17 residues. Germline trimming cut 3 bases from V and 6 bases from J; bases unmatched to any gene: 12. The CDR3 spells CASSEMSSGGASDTQYF. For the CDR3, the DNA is TGTGCCAGCAGTGAAATGTCGAGCGGGGGGGCCTCGGATACGCAGTATTTT.

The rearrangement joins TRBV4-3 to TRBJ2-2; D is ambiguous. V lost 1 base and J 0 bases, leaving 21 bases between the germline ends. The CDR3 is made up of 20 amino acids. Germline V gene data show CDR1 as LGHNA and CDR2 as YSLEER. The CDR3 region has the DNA TGCGCCAGCAGCCAAGCGGTTCTTTTGGGCCCGGTGGCGAACACCGGGGAGCTGTTTTTT. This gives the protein CASSQAVLLGPVANTGELFF.

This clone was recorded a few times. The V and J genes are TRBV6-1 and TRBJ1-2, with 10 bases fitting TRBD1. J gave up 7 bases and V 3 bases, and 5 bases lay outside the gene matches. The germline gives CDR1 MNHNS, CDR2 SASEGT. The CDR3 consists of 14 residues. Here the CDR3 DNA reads TGTGCCAGCAGTGACTTTAGGACAGGGGGTGGCTACACCTTC. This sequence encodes CASSDFRTGGGYTF.

The CDR3 bases are TGTGCCAGCAGCTGGGGCGAGACCCAGTACTTC. Its translation is CASSWGETQYF. The chain has TRBV5-6 and TRBJ2-5; D possibly corresponds to TRBD1 (5 bases). Germline V gives CDR1 SGHDT, CDR2 YYEEEE. Trimming took off 3 bases at V and 5 bases at J, with 5 bases between the two ends. This CDR3 contains 11 residues.

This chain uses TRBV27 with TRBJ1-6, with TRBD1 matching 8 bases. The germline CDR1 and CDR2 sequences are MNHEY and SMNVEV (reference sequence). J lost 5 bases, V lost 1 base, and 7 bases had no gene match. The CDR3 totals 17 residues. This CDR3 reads CASSLWGRGQDNSPLHF. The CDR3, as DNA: TGTGCCAGCAGTTTATGGGGCAGGGGACAGGATAATTCACCCCTCCACTTT.

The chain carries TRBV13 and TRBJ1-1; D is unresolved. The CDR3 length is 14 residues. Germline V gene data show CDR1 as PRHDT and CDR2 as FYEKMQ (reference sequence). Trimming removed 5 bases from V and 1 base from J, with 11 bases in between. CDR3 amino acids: CASSPQFRNTEAFF. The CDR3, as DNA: TGTGCCAGCAGCCCACAGTTCCGGAACACTGAAGCTTTCTTT. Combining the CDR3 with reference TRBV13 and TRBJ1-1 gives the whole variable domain AAGVIQSPRHLIKEKRETATLKCYPIPRHDTVYWYQQGPGQDPQFLISFYEKMQSDKGSIPDRFSAQQFSDYHSELNMSSLELGDSALYFCASSPQFRNTEAFFGQGTRLTVV.

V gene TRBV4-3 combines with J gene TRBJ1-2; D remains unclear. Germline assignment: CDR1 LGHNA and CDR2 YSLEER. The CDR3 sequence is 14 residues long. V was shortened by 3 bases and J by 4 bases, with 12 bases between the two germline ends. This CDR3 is CASSHSGTLYGYTF. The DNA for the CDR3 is TGCGCCAGCAGCCACTCAGGAACTCTCTATGGCTACACCTTC.

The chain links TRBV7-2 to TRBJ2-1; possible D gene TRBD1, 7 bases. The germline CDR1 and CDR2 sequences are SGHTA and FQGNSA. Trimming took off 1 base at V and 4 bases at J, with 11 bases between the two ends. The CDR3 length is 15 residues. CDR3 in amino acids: CASSLVAGGYNEQFF. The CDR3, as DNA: TGTGCCAGCAGCTTAGTGGCAGGGGGGTACAATGAGCAGTTCTTC.

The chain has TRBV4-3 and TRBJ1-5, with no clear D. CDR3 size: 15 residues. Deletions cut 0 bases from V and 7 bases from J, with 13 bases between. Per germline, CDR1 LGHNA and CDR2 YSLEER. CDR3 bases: TGCGCCAGCAGCCAAGATTTAACGGGATTACAGCCCCAGCATTTT. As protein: CASSQDLTGLQPQHF.